Described below is a single TCR beta chain sequence and its context. What it recognizes is unknown. An end of the junction does not agree with germline; a read error may underlie this. The same CDR3 also results from other DNA sequences found in this sample. The data are from a study of cytomegalovirus exposure and HLA in healthy donors. The study ran its PCR with 60 Vbeta and 13 Jbeta primers. Profiling relied on immunoSEQ multiplex PCR, and the TCRdb table lists in-frame clones only, not all of them. The sample lists approximately 160,000 clones, roughly three quarters seen once, with approximately 3.4% in the top ten. Findings and limits, study-wide: Sequencing depth across donors, presence/absence analyses assumed, was roughly uniform.

There are 16 residues in the CDR3. CDR1 is MGHRA, CDR2 YSYEKL, per germline. The chain combines TRBV4-1 with TRBJ2-2, with 8 bases aligning to TRBD2. The TCR originated in a woman in her fifties or sixties in good health and CMV-seropositive. Material: PBMCs. The CDR3 reads CASSRGGVVNTGELFF. The CDR3 region has the DNA TGTGCCAGCAGCCGGGGGGGGGTGGTGAACACCGGGGAGCTGTTTTTT.